This is a list of T cell receptor beta chains from one sample in a study of cytomegalovirus exposure and HLA in healthy donors. Only in-frame clones appear in the TCRdb table, and some are missing; sequencing was by immunoSEQ multiplex PCR. Seen here are just under 95,000 clones, more than 65% observed once, and the top ten hold 0.95% to 1.5%. The specimen was PBMCs. The receptors derive from a girl aged 2 to 9 in good health and CMV-seropositive. CDR3s include the opening cysteine and the closing phenylalanine or tryptophan. D genes are given only for firm matches.

cdr3_nt cdr3_aa v_call d_call cdr3_length j_call
TGCGCCAGCAGCCTTACGTCCGGGACACAATACGAGCAGTACTTC CASSLTSGTQYEQYF TRBV5-1 NA 15 TRBJ2-7
TGTGCCAGTAGTTCCCGGACTAGCGGGGAAAACGAGCAGTACTTC CASSSRTSGENEQYF TRBV19 TRBD2 15 TRBJ2-7
TGTGCCAGCAACCCGACGGAGGTCGCAGCTTTCTTT CASNPTEVAAFF TRBV2 NA 12 TRBJ1-1
TGTGCCAGCAGTGAAGGTGCTGGAGGTCCGGTGACCCAGTACTTC CASSEGAGGPVTQYF TRBV25-1 NA 15 TRBJ2-5
TGTGCCAGCAGTGAGGGGGGATCTGCCGGTAGCTCCTACGAGCAGTACTTC CASSEGGSAGSSYEQYF TRBV25-1 NA 17 TRBJ2-7
TGTGCCAGCAGCCGACAGGGTGGGTACGAGCAGTACTTC CASSRQGGYEQYF TRBV7-3 TRBD1 13 TRBJ2-7
TGTGCCAGCAGTACCCTCGGACTAGCGGACAATGAGCAGTTCTTC CASSTLGLADNEQFF TRBV6-5 TRBD2 15 TRBJ2-1
TGCGCCAGCAGCCAAGAACCTGGGCCCTCAACCTACGAGCAGTACTTC CASSQEPGPSTYEQYF TRBV4-3 NA 16 TRBJ2-7
TGTGCCAGCAGTTTATTGGGGGGGGCGAACACTGAAGCTTTCTTT CASSLLGGANTEAFF TRBV28 NA 15 TRBJ1-1
TGTGCCAGCAGTTCGAGCGGGAGTACCTACAATGAGCAGTTCTTC CASSSSGSTYNEQFF TRBV6-1 TRBD2 15 TRBJ2-1
TGTGCCAGCAGCTTATTACGTTCGTCAGAGCGGGAGGCCTACAATGAGCAGTTCTTC CASSLLRSSEREAYNEQFF TRBV7-9 TRBD2 19 TRBJ2-1
TGCGCCAGCAGCCGTGGACTGGCCTACGAGCAGTACTTC CASSRGLAYEQYF TRBV4-1 NA 13 TRBJ2-7
TGTGCCAGCAGCGTAGATCCAGGAAGCTCCTACGAGCAGTACTTC CASSVDPGSSYEQYF TRBV9 NA 15 TRBJ2-7
TGTGCCAGCAGGACGACAGGGGTCGGAAACATTCAGTACTTC CASRTTGVGNIQYF TRBV6-1 TRBD1 14 TRBJ2-4
TGTGCCAGCAGGGGCAGGGAAAATGGCTACACCTTC CASRGRENGYTF TRBV2 NA 12 TRBJ1-2